The 8 T cell receptor beta chains reported below all come from one sample, sequenced in a study of cytotoxic CD8 clonotypes in ibrutinib-treated CLL. Sequenced by immunoSEQ multiplex PCR; TCRdb stores in-frame clones only, minus some. The sample has roughly 150,000 clones, approximately 91% seen once. Sequences were derived from PBMCs, sampled at disease progression, from a patient treated with ibrutinib. The receptors stem from a human donor with chronic lymphocytic leukemia.

V gene TRBV5-1 combines with J gene TRBJ2-7; D gene uncertain. Germline assignment: CDR1 SGHRS and CDR2 YFSETQ. The CDR3 length is 18 residues. V dropped 0 bases and J dropped 3 bases, with 22 bases sitting between them. The CDR3: CASSLARRGQDHRYEQYF. The CDR3 nucleotides read TGCGCCAGCAGCTTGGCTCGGCGTGGTCAGGACCACCGCTACGAGCAGTACTTC. The variable domain in full, completed from reference TRBV5-1 and TRBJ2-7, reads KAGVTQTPRYLIKTRGQQVTLSCSPISGHRSVSWYQQTPGQGLQFLFEYFSETQRNKGNFPGRFSGRQFSNSRSEMNVSTLELGDSALYLCASSLARRGQDHRYEQYFGPGTRLTVT.

The chain uses TRBV5-4 and TRBJ2-7; no definite D call. Germline CDR1 SGHNT, CDR2 YYREEE (reference sequence). The V end lost 0 bases, the J end lost 2 bases, and 9 bases lay between the germline ends. This CDR3 is built from 14 residues. The CDR3, as DNA: TGTGCCAGCAGCTTGGTTAGTCGCCCCTACGAGCAGTACTTC. Residues: CASSLVSRPYEQYF.

The rearrangement links TRBV6-5 to TRBJ1-1; no reliable D call. Deletions cut 1 base from V and 6 bases from J, with 9 bases between. Per the germline V gene, CDR1 is MNHEY and CDR2 is SVGAGI. CDR3 length equals 13 residues. The CDR3 DNA follows: TGTGCCAGCAGTTACTGGGGTCGGGCTGAAGCTTTCTTT. Translating it yields CASSYWGRAEAFF.

The chain is built from TRBV4-1 and TRBJ1-1, with a possible D match to TRBD1 (6 bases). V lost 4 bases and J 5 bases, leaving 20 bases between the germline ends. The germline CDR1 and CDR2 sequences are MGHRA and YSYEKL. CDR3 length: 16 residues. The CDR3 reads CASSPIVGARGTEAFF. CDR3 bases: TGCGCCAGCAGCCCGATTGTGGGGGCGCGAGGGACTGAAGCTTTCTTT.

This clone was observed a few times. V and J are TRBV28 and TRBJ1-2; D ambiguous. Per germline, CDR1 MDHEN and CDR2 SYDVKM. The V end lost 8 bases, the J end lost 8 bases, and 18 bases lay between the germline ends. This CDR3 has 13 amino acids. The CDR3 here is CASVSPRFSGYTF. As DNA, the CDR3 is TGTGCCAGCGTTTCCCCGCGTTTTAGCGGCTACACCTTC.

The chain employs TRBV27 and TRBJ2-7, with D perhaps TRBD2 (6 bases). Trimming pared 4 bases from V and 2 bases from J, leaving 18 bases between. The germline V gene encodes CDR1 MNHEY and CDR2 SMNVEV (reference sequence). The CDR3 spans 16 residues. CDR3 amino acids: CASSSIAAASPYEQYF. CDR3 in DNA: TGTGCCAGCAGTTCGATAGCGGCAGCAAGCCCCTACGAGCAGTACTTC.

This clone was seen a handful of times. The CDR3 here is CASSYSYQGAYGEAFF. The CDR3 nucleotides are TGTGCCAGCAGTTACTCGTACCAGGGAGCGTACGGTGAAGCTTTCTTT. This sequence joins TRBV6-5 and TRBJ1-1; D possibly corresponds to TRBD1 (5 bases). Trimming took off 0 bases at V and 7 bases at J, with 18 bases between the two ends. From germline, CDR1 is MNHEY and CDR2 SVGAGI. The CDR3 runs 16 residues.

V is TRBV5-1 and J is TRBJ2-7; D is possibly TRBD1 (6 bases). Germline CDR1 reads SGHRS; CDR2 reads YFSETQ. The CDR3 spans 17 residues. V lost 4 bases to trimming and J lost 2 bases, with 22 bases between them. CDR3 residues: CASSNRPGWDTAYEQYF. In DNA form, the CDR3 reads TGCGCCAGCAGCAACCGCCCTGGGTGGGACACTGCCTACGAGCAGTACTTC.